This entry describes one T cell receptor (beta chain). This sample was taken from a study of blood T cell repertoires in COVID-19. Overall study context: Donors in the United States, Italy and Spain gave samples during acute or convalescent COVID-19. Sample material is recorded as cDNA or gDNA derived from T cells, B-cell-depleted T cells, or PBMCs.

Authors' data handling: Cell counts per sample came from amplifying reference gene primers. Only in-frame clones appear in the TCRdb table, and some are missing; sequencing was by immunoSEQ multiplex PCR. The D gene and trimming were derived from the DNA, and the V and J assignments and clone size from that table. The table lists around 70,000 clones, roughly nine tenths of them singletons. CDR1 SNHLY and CDR2 FYNNEI come from the germline V gene. V shed 4 bases and J shed 7 bases, with 13 bases lying between them. The CDR3 runs 14 residues. This chain links TRBV2 with TRBJ2-2; D is unclear. This TCR derives from a human donor in a cohort sampled during active COVID-19. The sample taken for sequencing was peripheral blood. In nucleotides, the CDR3 is TGTGCCAGCAGTGGTTCCCTTCCAGGCGGGGAGCTGTTTTTT. It yields the protein CASSGSLPGGELFF.